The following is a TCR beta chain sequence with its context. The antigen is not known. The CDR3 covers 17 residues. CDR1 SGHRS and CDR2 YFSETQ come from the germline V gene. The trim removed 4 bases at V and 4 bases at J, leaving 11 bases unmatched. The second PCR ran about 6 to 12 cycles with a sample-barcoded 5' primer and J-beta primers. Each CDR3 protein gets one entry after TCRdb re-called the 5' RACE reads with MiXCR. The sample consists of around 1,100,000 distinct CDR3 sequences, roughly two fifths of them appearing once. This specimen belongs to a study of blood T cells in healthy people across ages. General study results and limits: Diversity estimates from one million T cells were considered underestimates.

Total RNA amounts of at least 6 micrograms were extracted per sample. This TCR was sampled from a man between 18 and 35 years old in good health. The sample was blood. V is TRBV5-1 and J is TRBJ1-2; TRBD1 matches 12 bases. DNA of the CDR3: TGCGCCAGCAGCACCTCCGGGACAGGGGGCGGGAGCTATGGCTACACCTTC. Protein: CASSTSGTGGGSYGYTF.